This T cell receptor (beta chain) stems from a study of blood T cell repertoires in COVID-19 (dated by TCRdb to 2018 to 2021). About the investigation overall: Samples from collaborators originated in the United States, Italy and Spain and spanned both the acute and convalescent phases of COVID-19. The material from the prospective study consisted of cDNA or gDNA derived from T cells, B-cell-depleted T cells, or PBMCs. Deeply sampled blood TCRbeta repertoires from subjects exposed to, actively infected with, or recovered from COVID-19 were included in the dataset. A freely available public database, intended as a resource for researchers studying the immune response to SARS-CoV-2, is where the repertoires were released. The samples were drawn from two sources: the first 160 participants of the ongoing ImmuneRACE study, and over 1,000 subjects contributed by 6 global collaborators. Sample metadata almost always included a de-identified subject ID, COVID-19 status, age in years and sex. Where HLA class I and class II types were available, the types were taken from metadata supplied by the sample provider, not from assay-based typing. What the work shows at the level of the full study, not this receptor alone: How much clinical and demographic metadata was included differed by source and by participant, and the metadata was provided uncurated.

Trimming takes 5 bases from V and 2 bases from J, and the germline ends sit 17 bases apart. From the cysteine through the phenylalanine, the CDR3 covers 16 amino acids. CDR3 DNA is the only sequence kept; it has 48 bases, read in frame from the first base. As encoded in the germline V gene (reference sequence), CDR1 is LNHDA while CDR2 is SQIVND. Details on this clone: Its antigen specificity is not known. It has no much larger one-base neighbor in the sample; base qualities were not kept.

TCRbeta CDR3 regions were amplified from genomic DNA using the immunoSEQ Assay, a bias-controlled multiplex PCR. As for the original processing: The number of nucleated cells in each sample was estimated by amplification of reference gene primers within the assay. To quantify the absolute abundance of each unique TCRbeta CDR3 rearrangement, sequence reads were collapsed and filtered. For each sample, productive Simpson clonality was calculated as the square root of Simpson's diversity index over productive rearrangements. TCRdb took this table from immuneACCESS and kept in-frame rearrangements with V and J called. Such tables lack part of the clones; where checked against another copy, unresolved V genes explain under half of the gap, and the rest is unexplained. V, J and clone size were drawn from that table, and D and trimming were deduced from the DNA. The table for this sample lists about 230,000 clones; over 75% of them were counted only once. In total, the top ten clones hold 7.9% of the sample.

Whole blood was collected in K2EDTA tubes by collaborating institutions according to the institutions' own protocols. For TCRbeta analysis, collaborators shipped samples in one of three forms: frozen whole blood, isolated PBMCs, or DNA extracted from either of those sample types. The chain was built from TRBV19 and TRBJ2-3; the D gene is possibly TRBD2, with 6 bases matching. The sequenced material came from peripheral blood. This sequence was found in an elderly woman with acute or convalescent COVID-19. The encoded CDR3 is CASSRRREPLTDTQYF. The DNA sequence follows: TGTGCCAGTAGTCGGCGGAGGGAGCCCCTCACAGATACGCAGTATTTT.